The 29 T cell receptor beta chains reported below all come from one sample, sequenced in a study of T cells after posttransplantation cyclophosphamide. Here immunoSEQ multiplex PCR was the method, and the copy in TCRdb shows in-frame clones only, minus some. The sample has approximately 50,000 clones; roughly 92% are singletons. Sequencing was performed on PBMCs. Receptor source: a woman under 40 in good health and a related stem cell transplant donor.

The rearrangement joins TRBV6-1 to TRBJ2-3, with 9 bases fitting TRBD1. Per the germline V gene, CDR1 is MNHNS and CDR2 is SASEGT. The CDR3 extends over 13 amino acids. Trimming cost V 4 bases and J 6 bases; bases outside gene matches: 2. CDR3 loop: CASSGQGVDTQYF. The CDR3 DNA is TGTGCCAGCAGTGGACAGGGGGTGGATACGCAGTATTTT.

This clone was counted ten times or more. This chain links TRBV30 with TRBJ2-7; TRBD1 agrees at 8 bases. CDR1 and CDR2 from the germline V gene are GTSNPN and SVGIG (reference sequence). The V segment lost 1 base and the J segment 4 bases; nucleotides outside the gene matches: 3. CDR3 length: 13 amino acids. CDR3 bases: TGTGCCTGGAGTGCACAGGGGGTATACGAGCAGTACTTC. Translating gives CAWSAQGVYEQYF.

The chain combines TRBV14 with TRBJ2-7; weak D call: TRBD2 (7 bases). Germline V gene lookup returns CDR1 SGHDN and CDR2 FVKESK. Trimming left V 3 bases short and J 7 bases short, with 22 bases between. This CDR3 is built from 16 residues. The CDR3: CASSHLPGGARGEQYF. The DNA for the CDR3 is TGTGCCAGCAGCCACCTCCCTGGGGGGGCGCGTGGTGAGCAGTACTTC.

This chain links TRBV9 with TRBJ2-7; a possible D gene is TRBD2 (6 bases). The V gene's germline CDR1 is SGDLS and CDR2 YYNGEE. CDR3 size: 15 residues. Trimming cost V 3 bases and J 1 base, with 14 bases left between them. This chain's CDR3 is CASSAAGGMSYEQYF. CDR3 coding DNA: TGTGCCAGCAGCGCGGCCGGAGGGATGTCCTACGAGCAGTACTTC.

The chain has TRBV30 and TRBJ2-7; 9 nucleotides agree with TRBD1. CDR3 length: 13 amino acids. The V segment lost 0 bases and the J segment 12 bases; nucleotides outside the gene matches: 9. From germline, CDR1 is GTSNPN and CDR2 SVGIG (reference sequence). CDR3 in DNA: TGTGCCTGGAGTGTACCTGGCCGGGACAGGGTGTACTTC. This sequence encodes CAWSVPGRDRVYF. Full variable domain (rest looked up from reference TRBV30 and TRBJ2-7): SQTIHQWPATLVQPVGSPLSLECTVEGTSNPNLYWYRQAAGRGLQLLFYSVGIGQISSEVPQNLSASRPQDRQFILSSKKLLLSDSGFYLCAWSVPGRDRVYFGPGTRLTVT.

CDR3 in DNA: TGCGCCAGCAGCCGGGGACTAGCTTCTGAGCAGTTCTTC. Amino acid sequence: CASSRGLASEQFF. The V and J genes are TRBV5-1 and TRBJ2-1; TRBD2 agrees at 9 bases. The germline CDR1 and CDR2 sequences are SGHRS and YFSETQ. The CDR3 sequence is 13 residues long. V shed 4 bases and J 9 bases; nucleotides not matched to a gene: 5.

The gene calls are TRBV2 and TRBJ1-1; D call uncertain. Deletions cut 2 bases from V and 1 base from J, with 8 bases between. This CDR3 comprises 14 residues. Germline V gene lookup returns CDR1 SNHLY and CDR2 FYNNEI. The CDR3 sequence: CASSETVGNTEAFF. Written as DNA, the CDR3 is TGTGCCAGCAGTGAAACCGTCGGGAACACTGAAGCTTTCTTT.

J is TRBJ1-1 and V is TRBV4-1; 8 bases are shared with TRBD1. The ends lost 1 base at V and 1 base at J; junction bases unmatched: 5. This CDR3 region has 16 residues. The germline V gene encodes CDR1 MGHRA and CDR2 YSYEKL. CDR3 DNA: TGCGCCAGCAGCCAAGTCGCCGGGACAGGGAACACTGAAGCTTTCTTT. Residues: CASSQVAGTGNTEAFF.

This clone has just one count. The gene calls are TRBV9 and TRBJ2-1; 14 bases map to TRBD2. CDR1 is SGDLS, CDR2 YYNGEE, per germline. The CDR3 consists of 18 residues. V lost 1 base and J lost 8; bases outside the gene matches: 11. The DNA of the CDR3 is TGTGCCAGCAGCGTAACCCCGGGACTAGCGGGGGATGGGGATGAGCAGTTCTTC. Protein product: CASSVTPGLAGDGDEQFF.

The CDR3 spells CASSLGGLETQYF. The CDR3 bases are TGCGCCAGCAGCTTGGGAGGGTTGGAGACCCAGTACTTC. The V and J genes are TRBV5-1 and TRBJ2-5, with D possibly being TRBD2 (5 bases). The CDR3 is 13 residues long. Germline loops: CDR1 SGHRS, CDR2 YFSETQ. V was pared by 0 bases and J by 5 bases, with 8 bases between.

As DNA, the CDR3 is TGTGCCAGCAGCCTCCCTGACAGGGACGGCGGAGAGACCCAGTACTTC. Protein: CASSLPDRDGGETQYF. The rearrangement uses TRBV21-1 and TRBJ2-5; the DNA was not compared with TRBD1, the D call given in the table. TRBV21-1 is assigned pseudogene status. The CDR3 sequence is 16 residues long.

A remark on this clone: Relative to the germline gene, one junction end is altered; a read error may explain this. The V gene is TRBV15, the J gene TRBJ1-4; possibly TRBD1 for D (5 bases). This CDR3 has 13 amino acids. The germline gives CDR1 LNHNV, CDR2 YYDKDF (reference sequence). The CDR3 bases are TGTGCCACCAGCAGAGATTTTGGCGGGACGGGGGTTTTT. It yields the protein CATSRDFGGTGVF.

The chain joins TRBV9 to TRBJ1-2; the D gene is possibly TRBD1 (5 bases). Trimming left V 3 bases short and J 3 bases short, with 12 bases between. This CDR3 contains 14 residues. Germline CDR1 and CDR2: SGDLS and YYNGEE. CDR3 bases: TGTGCCAGCAGCGCGGGGGAGCGGTACTATGGCTACACCTTC. This sequence encodes CASSAGERYYGYTF.

This chain uses TRBV27 with TRBJ2-7, with 8 bases fitting TRBD1. The CDR3 has 15 residues. The germline V gene encodes CDR1 MNHEY and CDR2 SMNVEV (reference sequence). Germline trimming cut 5 bases from V and 2 bases from J; bases unmatched to any gene: 8. The CDR3 nucleotides read TGTGCCAGCAGTCCGCCGGCCAGGGGGCCCTACGAGCAGTACTTC. Encoded protein: CASSPPARGPYEQYF.

The chain combines TRBV12-1 with TRBJ1-3; the table's D gene call, TRBD1, was not cross checked with the DNA. TRBV12-1 is listed as a pseudogene. The CDR3 spans 16 residues. The chain's CDR3 is CASSSRCQSSGNTIYF. CDR3 in DNA: TGTGCCAGCAGCTCCAGGTGTCAGAGCTCTGGAAACACCATATATTTT.

V usage is TRBV4-3 and J usage is TRBJ2-4, with 7 bases lining up with TRBD1. The V gene's germline CDR1 is LGHNA and CDR2 YSLEER. The CDR3 length is 15 residues. V dropped 3 bases and J dropped 2; count of bases not matched to a gene: 4. The CDR3 reads CASSHGQAPKNIQYF. The CDR3 coding sequence is TGCGCCAGCAGCCACGGACAGGCCCCCAAAAACATTCAGTACTTC.

The chain combines TRBV11-2 with TRBJ2-3; D possibly corresponds to TRBD1 (5 bases). Trimming cost V 8 bases and J 4 bases, with 16 bases left between them. Germline CDR1 and CDR2: SGHAT and FQNNGV. This CDR3 has 14 residues. CDR3 protein: CASLRVGIADTQYF. CDR3 nucleotides: TGTGCCAGCCTCAGGGTAGGGATCGCAGATACGCAGTATTTT.

This chain links TRBV15 with TRBJ2-1; 8 nucleotides agree with TRBD1. The CDR3 runs 15 residues. V trimming: 3 bases; J trimming: 4 bases; junction bases outside the gene matches: 5. CDR1 is LNHNV, CDR2 YYDKDF, per germline (reference sequence). The CDR3 nucleotides read TGTGCCACCAGCAGCTTGGACAGGGATTACAATGAGCAGTTCTTC. It codes for CATSSLDRDYNEQFF. Full variable domain (outside the CDR3, taken from reference TRBV15 and TRBJ2-1): DAMVIQNPRYQVTQFGKPVTLSCSQTLNHNVMYWYQQKSSQAPKLLFHYYDKDFNNEADTPDNFQSRRPNTSFCFLDIRSPGLGDTAMYLCATSSLDRDYNEQFFGPGTRLTVL.

The chain links TRBV11-1 to TRBJ1-6; 7 positions agree with TRBD1. Looked up from germline, CDR1 is SGHAT and CDR2 is FQDESV (reference sequence). CDR3 size: 16 residues. With 2 bases clipped from V and 7 bases from J, the junction kept 8 bases outside the gene matches. The chain's CDR3 is CASSLTRLQGNSPLHF. The CDR3 region has the DNA TGTGCCAGCAGCTTAACGCGTTTACAGGGGAATTCACCCCTCCACTTT.

The V gene is TRBV30, the J gene TRBJ2-5; 7 bases are a match to TRBD2. This CDR3 is 14 amino acids long. Trimming at V came to 4 bases and at J to 3 bases, leaving 8 bases not matched to a gene. In germline, CDR1 is GTSNPN, CDR2 SVGIG (reference sequence). CDR3 region: CAWNRGGGEETQYF. The DNA for the CDR3 is TGTGCCTGGAATCGGGGCGGGGGAGAAGAGACCCAGTACTTC.

This chain joins TRBV28 and TRBJ2-3; possibly TRBD2 for D (6 bases). Germline V CDR1 and CDR2: MDHEN, SYDVKM. The V end was cut by 5 bases, the J end by 3 bases, with 18 bases between. The CDR3 loop spans 16 amino acids. In DNA form, the CDR3 reads TGTGCCAGCAGTCCGATGCGGGGTGGGGTGACAGATACGCAGTATTTT. It specifies CASSPMRGGVTDTQYF.

The chain uses TRBV27 and TRBJ1-5, with D perhaps matching TRBD1 (5 bases). V was shortened by 3 bases and J by 2 bases, with 11 bases between the two germline ends. Germline V gene data show CDR1 as MNHEY and CDR2 as SMNVEV (reference sequence). CDR3 size: 15 residues. The CDR3 is CASSFRGGGNQPQHF. The CDR3 DNA follows: TGTGCCAGCAGTTTTAGGGGAGGCGGCAATCAGCCCCAGCATTTT.

The chain is built from TRBV5-4 and TRBJ2-5; D possibly corresponds to TRBD1 (6 bases). There are 15 residues in the CDR3. Trimming cost V 4 bases and J 2 bases, with 15 bases left between them. Germline V lookup: CDR1 SGHNT, CDR2 YYREEE (reference sequence). CDR3 region: CASSRTGSRQETQYF. DNA for the CDR3: TGTGCCAGCAGCAGAACAGGGTCCCGACAAGAGACCCAGTACTTC. The entire variable domain, with the rest obtained from reference TRBV5-4 and TRBJ2-5, is as follows: ETGVTQSPTHLIKTRGQQVTLRCSSQSGHNTVSWYQQALGQGPQFIFQYYREEENGRGNFPPRFSGLQFPNYSSELNVNALELDDSALYLCASSRTGSRQETQYFGPGTRLLVL.

The table lists this clone with a count of one. V is TRBV11-2 and J is TRBJ2-2; D remains unclear. The V end lost 1 base, the J end lost 5 bases, and 8 bases lay between the germline ends. The CDR3 has 14 amino acids. The germline CDR1 and CDR2 sequences are SGHAT and FQNNGV. The CDR3 DNA reads TGTGCCAGCAGCTTAGCGTCGCGGACCGGGGAGCTGTTTTTT. It specifies CASSLASRTGELFF.

DNA of the CDR3: TGTGCCAGCACCGCTAAAGGGGGTAGCAATCAGCCCCAGCATTTT. Amino acids: CASTAKGGSNQPQHF. The V call is TRBV6-6, the J call TRBJ1-5, with a possible D match to TRBD1 (6 bases). Per the germline V gene, CDR1 is MNHNY and CDR2 is SVGAGI (reference sequence). Trimming left V 7 bases short and J 0 bases short, with 13 bases between. This CDR3 spans 15 amino acids.

This chain uses TRBV5-1 with TRBJ2-7; D gene unclear. Germline assignment: CDR1 SGHRS and CDR2 YFSETQ. The CDR3 covers 14 residues. The V gene lost 0 bases and the J gene lost 4 bases, with 11 bases spanning the gap. The CDR3 here is CASSLGGVDYEQYF. CDR3 sequence (DNA): TGCGCCAGCAGCTTGGGAGGCGTAGATTACGAGCAGTACTTC.

This clone was seen once. The chain combines TRBV19 with TRBJ2-1; weak D call: TRBD2 (6 bases). Germline-derived CDR1 and CDR2 are LNHDA and SQIVND (reference sequence). The CDR3 runs 15 residues. The V end was cut by 3 bases, the J end by 0 bases, with 9 bases between. CDR3 loop: CASSMSGDSYNEQFF. CDR3 in DNA: TGTGCCAGTAGTATGTCGGGGGACTCCTACAATGAGCAGTTCTTC. Looking up the rest from reference TRBV19 and TRBJ2-1 gives the full variable domain: DGGITQSPKYLFRKEGQNVTLSCEQNLNHDAMYWYRQDPGQGLRLIYYSQIVNDFQKGDIAEGYSVSREKKESFPLTVTSAQKNPTAFYLCASSMSGDSYNEQFFGPGTRLTVL.

This chain links TRBV6-1 with TRBJ1-1, with 10 bases aligning to TRBD1. The CDR3 has 15 residues. The junction had 1 base not matched to a gene; V was cut back by 2 bases and J by 1 base. CDR1 and CDR2 (germline): MNHNS, SASEGT. The CDR3, as DNA: TGTGCCAGCAGTGAAAGGGACAGGGGGAACACTGAAGCTTTCTTT. Translating it yields CASSERDRGNTEAFF.

This sequence joins TRBV2 and TRBJ2-7; weak D call: TRBD2 (7 bases). The germline V gene has CDR1 SNHLY and CDR2 FYNNEI. V lost 7 bases, J lost 6 bases, and 22 bases lay in between. The CDR3 loop spans 15 amino acids. CDR3 nucleotides: TGTGCCAGCACCCTCCGGGGGGCGTCGAGTCGCGAGCAGTACTTC. It is translated as CASTLRGASSREQYF.